The count of the clone carrying this T cell receptor (beta chain) is one. The data belong to a study of blood T cells in healthy people across ages. A second PCR, run for roughly 7 to 11 cycles, used a sample-barcoded 5' primer plus a J-beta primer mix. Each CDR3 protein is one row after TCRdb ran MiXCR on the 5' RACE reads. The sample records about 680,000 distinct CDR3 sequences, about half being singletons. Germline loops: CDR1 MDHEN, CDR2 SYDVKM. There are 11 residues in the CDR3. With 2 bases removed from V and 7 bases from J, the gap between germline ends came to 6 bases. The chain links TRBV28 to TRBJ2-7; no clear D. The receptor was isolated from a woman in her sixties or seventies in good health. Sequenced material: blood. CDR3 DNA: TGTGCCAGCAGTTTACTACTAGAGCAGTACTTC. This codes for CASSLLLEQYF.